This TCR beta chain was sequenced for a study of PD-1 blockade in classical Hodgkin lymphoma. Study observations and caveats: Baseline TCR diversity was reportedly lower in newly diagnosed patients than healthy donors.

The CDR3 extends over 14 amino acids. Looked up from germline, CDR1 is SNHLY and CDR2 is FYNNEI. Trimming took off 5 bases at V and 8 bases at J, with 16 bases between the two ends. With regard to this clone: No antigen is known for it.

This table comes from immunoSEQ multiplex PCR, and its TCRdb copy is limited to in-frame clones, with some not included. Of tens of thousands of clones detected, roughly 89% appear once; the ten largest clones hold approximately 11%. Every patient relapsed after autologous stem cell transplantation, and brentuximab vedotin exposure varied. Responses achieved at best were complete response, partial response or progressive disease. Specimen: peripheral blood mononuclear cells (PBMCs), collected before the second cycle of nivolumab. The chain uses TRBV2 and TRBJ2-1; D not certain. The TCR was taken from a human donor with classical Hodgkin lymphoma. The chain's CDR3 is CASSSDWSRDEQFF. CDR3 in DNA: TGTGCCAGCAGTTCTGACTGGAGTCGGGATGAGCAGTTCTTC.